These 14 T cell receptor beta chains were all obtained from the same sample, sequenced in a study of blood T cell repertoires in COVID-19. The assay was immunoSEQ multiplex PCR, and TCRdb's table has in-frame clones only and misses some. The sample records about 280,000 clones, 70% to 90% being singletons. Sequencing was done on a sample of peripheral blood. These receptor sequences come from a woman aged 70 to 79 with acute or convalescent COVID-19.

The chain has TRBV11-2 and TRBJ1-2; D possibly corresponds to TRBD1 (5 bases). Per the germline V gene, CDR1 is SGHAT and CDR2 is FQNNGV. The ends were cut back, 0 bases at V and 5 bases at J, with 7 bases in the middle. This CDR3 is 13 amino acids long. The CDR3 loop is CASSLDRVYGYTF. CDR3 nucleotide sequence: TGTGCCAGCAGCTTAGACAGGGTTTATGGCTACACCTTC. Combining the CDR3 with reference TRBV11-2 and TRBJ1-2 gives the whole variable domain EAGVAQSPRYKIIEKRQSVAFWCNPISGHATLYWYQQILGQGPKLLIQFQNNGVVDDSQLPKDRFSAERLKGVDSTLKIQPAKLEDSAVYLCASSLDRVYGYTFGSGTRLTVV.

The chain carries TRBV7-8 and TRBJ2-2; 10 positions match TRBD1. CDR3 length: 16 amino acids. V was clipped by 4 bases and J by 6 bases; unmatched bases: 8. Germline CDR1 reads SGHVS; CDR2 reads FQNEAQ. DNA for the CDR3: TGTGCCAGCAGCTCTAGGTCCGGACAGGGGGCCGGGGAGCTGTTTTTT. Encoded protein: CASSSRSGQGAGELFF.

The J gene is TRBJ1-2, the V gene TRBV6-1, with D hard to call. V was pared by 2 bases and J by 8 bases, with 12 bases between. CDR3 size: 13 residues. Germline loops: CDR1 MNHNS, CDR2 SASEGT. As DNA, the CDR3 is TGTGCCAGCAGTGAACGAAGACTCGGGGGCTACACCTTC. Encoded protein: CASSERRLGGYTF.

The V and J genes are TRBV5-1 and TRBJ1-1; TRBD1 agrees at 10 bases. The germline V gene encodes CDR1 SGHRS and CDR2 YFSETQ. The junction had 10 bases not matched to a gene; V was cut back by 4 bases and J by 4 bases. The CDR3 is made up of 16 amino acids. As DNA, the CDR3 is TGCGCCAGCAGCGGGGACAGGGGTAGAAGGGGCACTGAAGCTTTCTTT. Protein product: CASSGDRGRRGTEAFF.

Of note for this clone: The sample has other DNA sequences that encode this CDR3 too. The J gene is TRBJ2-1, the V gene TRBV5-1; D not certain. Trimming took 4 bases from V and 6 from J, leaving 8 bases between them. CDR1 is SGHRS and CDR2 is YFSETQ in the germline V gene. CDR3 size: 12 residues. CDR3 sequence: CASSLPSNEQFF. The CDR3 nucleotides are TGCGCCAGCAGCCTCCCCAGCAATGAGCAGTTCTTC.

The chain is built from TRBV19 and TRBJ2-1; 9 bases map to TRBD2. The V and J ends lost 5 bases and 8 bases, in that order; junction bases with no gene match: 4. CDR3 size: 13 residues. Germline CDR1 and CDR2: LNHDA and SQIVND (reference sequence). The CDR3 DNA reads TGTGCCAGTAGTGCGGGACTAGCCTATGAGCAGTTCTTC. Translated, it gives CASSAGLAYEQFF.

This clone has only a few counts. The genes are TRBV6-5 and TRBJ1-1, with TRBD1 matching over 8 bases. The CDR3 has 15 amino acids. The V segment lost 7 bases and the J segment 4 bases; nucleotides outside the gene matches: 11. The V gene's germline CDR1 is MNHEY and CDR2 SVGAGI. For the CDR3, the DNA is TGTGCCAGCAAAACAGGGGGGAAAGCGGGCACTGAAGCTTTCTTT. This codes for CASKTGGKAGTEAFF.

The chain employs TRBV20-1 and TRBJ1-1; D unclear. This CDR3 contains 16 residues. V was shortened by 3 bases and J by 1 base, with 18 bases between the two germline ends. CDR1 is DFQATT and CDR2 is SNEGSKA in the germline V gene (reference sequence). The CDR3 coding sequence is TGCAGTGCTAGTCTATTGTCGCGGGGTAGGAACACTGAAGCTTTCTTT. This translates into CSASLLSRGRNTEAFF.

CDR3 in amino acids: CASSLRGTDTQYF. The CDR3 region has the DNA TGTGCCAGCAGCTTGAGGGGAACAGATACGCAGTATTTT. The chain joins TRBV5-6 to TRBJ2-3; D is possibly TRBD1 (5 bases). With 1 base removed from V and 3 bases from J, the gap between germline ends came to 6 bases. The germline V gene encodes CDR1 SGHDT and CDR2 YYEEEE. The CDR3 runs to 13 residues.

Concerning this clone: Other DNA sequences in the sample encode the same CDR3. The chain links TRBV4-1 to TRBJ1-1; D is unclear. The V end lost 4 bases, the J end lost 3 bases, and 15 bases lay between the germline ends. The CDR3 is made up of 15 amino acids. The germline CDR1 and CDR2 sequences are MGHRA and YSYEKL. The CDR3 spells CASSRGSARDTEAFF. In DNA form, the CDR3 reads TGCGCCAGCAGCCGCGGTTCAGCGAGGGACACTGAAGCTTTCTTT.

The chain joins TRBV6-5 to TRBJ1-1, with D unresolved. From germline, CDR1 is MNHEY and CDR2 SVGAGI. The CDR3 covers 15 residues. V was clipped by 4 bases and J by 0 bases, with 12 bases between them. CDR3 nucleotide sequence: TGTGCCAGCAGTTTCCTCCCCGGTGTGAACACTGAAGCTTTCTTT. It codes for CASSFLPGVNTEAFF.

V and J are TRBV7-9 and TRBJ2-7, with D possibly being TRBD2 (5 bases). The CDR3 runs to 15 residues. Trimming stripped 1 base from V and 6 bases from J, with 16 bases between. CDR1 SEHNR and CDR2 FQNEAQ come from the germline V gene (reference sequence). The CDR3 here is CASSLVGSGRPEQYF. The CDR3 DNA is TGTGCCAGCAGCTTAGTTGGGAGCGGTAGGCCCGAGCAGTACTTC. The full variable domain, rest sourced from reference TRBV7-9 and TRBJ2-7, is DTGVSQNPRHKITKRGQNVTFRCDPISEHNRLYWYRQTLGQGPEFLTYFQNEAQLEKSRLLSDRFSAERPKGSFSTLEIQRTEQGDSAMYLCASSLVGSGRPEQYFGPGTRLTVT.

The chain couples TRBV18 to TRBJ2-7; no reliable D call. This CDR3 is built from 13 residues. Trimming took off 2 bases at V and 3 bases at J, with 8 bases between the two ends. The germline CDR1 and CDR2 sequences are KGHSH and LQKENI. The CDR3 nucleotides are TGTGCCAGCTCACCAATGGTCAGCTACGAGCAGTACTTC. Its translation: CASSPMVSYEQYF.

This clone was observed once. The rearrangement joins TRBV29-1 to TRBJ2-1; 11 nucleotides match TRBD1. The CDR3 loop spans 13 amino acids. J was trimmed by 6 bases and V by 7 bases; bases with no gene match: 5. Germline assignment: CDR1 SQVTM and CDR2 ANQGSEA. CDR3: CSGGTGGSNEQFF. The CDR3 nucleotides read TGCAGCGGGGGGACAGGGGGAAGCAATGAGCAGTTCTTC.